This T cell receptor beta chain was sequenced in a study of response to subunit inactivated influenza vaccine. Study-level points and caveats: The authors proposed limited new T cell recruitment per seasonal influenza vaccination.

Germline values: CDR1 LGHNA, CDR2 YSLEER. Trimming took 2 bases from V and 6 from J, leaving 10 bases between them. CDR3 length: 14 amino acids. TCRdb processed the RT-PCR reads anew with MiXCR; each CDR3 protein has one entry. The sample lists 540,000 or so distinct CDR3 sequences, 10% to 15% seen once, with roughly 14% in the top ten. Only a few counts were recorded for this clonotype. What it binds is unknown. The V and J genes are TRBV4-3 and TRBJ2-2; D may be TRBD1 (6 bases). Sequenced here: PBMCs from blood, sampled around seven weeks after vaccination. The origin of this receptor is a man between 45 and 60 years old who received an inactivated influenza vaccine. The CDR3 DNA sequence: TGCGCCAGCAGCCAACTGGCAGGGGCCGGGGAGCTGTTTTTT. It is translated as CASSQLAGAGELFF.